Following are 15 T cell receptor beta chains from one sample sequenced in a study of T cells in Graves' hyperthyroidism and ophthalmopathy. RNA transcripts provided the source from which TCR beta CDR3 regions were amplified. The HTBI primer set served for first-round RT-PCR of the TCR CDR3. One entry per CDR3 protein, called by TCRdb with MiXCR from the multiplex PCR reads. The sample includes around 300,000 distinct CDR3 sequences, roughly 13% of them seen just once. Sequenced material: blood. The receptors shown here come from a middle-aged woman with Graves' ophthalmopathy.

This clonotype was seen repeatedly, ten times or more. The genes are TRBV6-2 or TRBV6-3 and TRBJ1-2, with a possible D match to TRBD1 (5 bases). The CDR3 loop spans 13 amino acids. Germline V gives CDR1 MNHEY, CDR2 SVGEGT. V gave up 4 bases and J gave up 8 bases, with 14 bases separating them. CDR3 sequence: CASSLGTIVGYTF. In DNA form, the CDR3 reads TGTGCCAGCAGTTTGGGGACGATAGTGGGCTACACCTTC.

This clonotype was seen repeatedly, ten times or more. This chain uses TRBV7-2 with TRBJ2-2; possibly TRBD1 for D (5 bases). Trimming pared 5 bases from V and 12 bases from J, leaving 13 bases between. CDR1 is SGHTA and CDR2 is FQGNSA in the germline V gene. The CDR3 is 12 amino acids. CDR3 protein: CASSANRFKLFF. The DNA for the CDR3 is TGTGCCAGCAGCGCAAACAGGTTTAAGCTGTTTTTT.

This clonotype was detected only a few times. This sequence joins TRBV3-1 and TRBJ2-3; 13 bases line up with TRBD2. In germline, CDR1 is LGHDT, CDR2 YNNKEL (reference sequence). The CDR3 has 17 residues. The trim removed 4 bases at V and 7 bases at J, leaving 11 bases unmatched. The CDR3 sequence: CASSRKVGLAGSYTQYF. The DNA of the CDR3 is TGTGCCAGCAGCCGCAAAGTGGGACTAGCGGGATCTTATACGCAGTATTTT.

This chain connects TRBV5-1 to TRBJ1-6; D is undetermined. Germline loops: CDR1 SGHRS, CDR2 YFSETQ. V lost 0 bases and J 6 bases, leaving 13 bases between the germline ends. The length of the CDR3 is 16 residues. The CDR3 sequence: CASSLGGSRVNSPLHF. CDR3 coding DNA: TGCGCCAGCAGCTTGGGCGGTTCGCGGGTTAATTCACCCCTCCACTTT.

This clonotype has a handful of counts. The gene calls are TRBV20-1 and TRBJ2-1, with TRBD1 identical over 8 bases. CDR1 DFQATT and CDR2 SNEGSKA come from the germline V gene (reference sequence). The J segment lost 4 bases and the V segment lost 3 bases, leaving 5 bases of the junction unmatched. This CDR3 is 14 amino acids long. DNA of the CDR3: TGCAGTGCTAGCCGGACAGGGCGATACAATGAGCAGTTCTTC. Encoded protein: CSASRTGRYNEQFF.

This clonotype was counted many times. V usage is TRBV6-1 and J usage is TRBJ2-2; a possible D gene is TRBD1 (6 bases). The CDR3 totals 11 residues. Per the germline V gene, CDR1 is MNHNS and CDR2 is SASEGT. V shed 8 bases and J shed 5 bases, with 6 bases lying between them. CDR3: CASDRTGELFF. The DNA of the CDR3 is TGTGCCAGCGACAGGACCGGGGAGCTGTTTTTT.

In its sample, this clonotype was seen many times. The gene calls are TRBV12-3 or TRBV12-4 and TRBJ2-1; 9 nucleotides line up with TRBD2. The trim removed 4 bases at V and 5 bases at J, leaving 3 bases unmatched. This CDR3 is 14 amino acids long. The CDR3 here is CASSSAGGNNEQFF. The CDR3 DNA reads TGTGCCAGCAGTTCAGCGGGGGGAAACAATGAGCAGTTCTTC.

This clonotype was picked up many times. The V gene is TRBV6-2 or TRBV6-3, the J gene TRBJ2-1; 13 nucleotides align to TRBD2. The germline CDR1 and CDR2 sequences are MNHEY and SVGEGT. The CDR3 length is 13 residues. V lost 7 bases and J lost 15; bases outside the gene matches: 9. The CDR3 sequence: CASNPGLAGVSFF. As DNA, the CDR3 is TGTGCCAGCAACCCAGGACTAGCGGGAGTGTCGTTCTTC.

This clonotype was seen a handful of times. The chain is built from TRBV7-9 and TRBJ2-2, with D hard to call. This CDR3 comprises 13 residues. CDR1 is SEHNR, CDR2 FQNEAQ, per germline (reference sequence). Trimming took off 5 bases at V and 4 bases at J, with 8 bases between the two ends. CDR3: CASSVVFTGELFF. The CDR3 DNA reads TGTGCCAGCAGCGTAGTTTTCACCGGGGAGCTGTTTTTT.

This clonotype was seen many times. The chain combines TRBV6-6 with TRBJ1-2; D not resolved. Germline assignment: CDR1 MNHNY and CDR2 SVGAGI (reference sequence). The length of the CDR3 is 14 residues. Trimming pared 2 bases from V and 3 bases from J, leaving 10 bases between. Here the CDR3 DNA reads TGTGCCAGCAGTTACCGTGGGGATTACTATGGCTACACCTTC. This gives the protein CASSYRGDYYGYTF.

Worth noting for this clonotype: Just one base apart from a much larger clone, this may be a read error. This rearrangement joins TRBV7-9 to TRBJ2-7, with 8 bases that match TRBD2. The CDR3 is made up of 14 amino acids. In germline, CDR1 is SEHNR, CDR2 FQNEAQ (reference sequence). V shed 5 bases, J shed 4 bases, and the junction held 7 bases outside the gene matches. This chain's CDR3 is CASSPASGLYEQYF. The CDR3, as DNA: TGTGCCAGCAGCCCCGCTAGCGGGCTTTACGAGCAGTACTTC.

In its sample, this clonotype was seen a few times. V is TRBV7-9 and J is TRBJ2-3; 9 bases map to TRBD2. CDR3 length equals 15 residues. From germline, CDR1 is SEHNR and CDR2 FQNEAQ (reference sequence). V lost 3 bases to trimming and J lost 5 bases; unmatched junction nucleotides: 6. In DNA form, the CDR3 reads TGTGCCAGCAGCTTTGCGGGGGGGAGGATAGATACGCAGTATTTT. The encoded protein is CASSFAGGRIDTQYF.

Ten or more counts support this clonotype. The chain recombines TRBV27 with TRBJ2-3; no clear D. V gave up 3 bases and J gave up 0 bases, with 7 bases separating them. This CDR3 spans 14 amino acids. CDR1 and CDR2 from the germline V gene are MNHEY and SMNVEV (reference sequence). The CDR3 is CASSFATSTDTQYF. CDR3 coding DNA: TGTGCCAGCAGTTTTGCCACGAGCACAGATACGCAGTATTTT.

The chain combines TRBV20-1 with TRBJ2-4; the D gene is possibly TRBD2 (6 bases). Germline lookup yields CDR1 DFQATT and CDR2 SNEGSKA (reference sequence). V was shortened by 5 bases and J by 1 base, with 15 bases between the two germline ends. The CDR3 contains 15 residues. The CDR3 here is CSAPDGGSAKNIQYF. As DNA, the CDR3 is TGCAGTGCTCCTGACGGAGGGTCGGCCAAAAACATTCAGTACTTC.

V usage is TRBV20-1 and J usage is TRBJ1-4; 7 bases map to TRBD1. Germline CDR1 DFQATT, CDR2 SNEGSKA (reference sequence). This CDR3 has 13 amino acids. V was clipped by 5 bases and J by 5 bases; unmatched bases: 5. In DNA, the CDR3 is TGCAGTGCTTCAGGGGGAATGAATGAAAAACTGTTTTTT. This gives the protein CSASGGMNEKLFF.